The clone carrying this TCR beta chain was recorded once. This entry is derived from a study of blood T cell repertoires in COVID-19. The repertoire was sequenced with immunoSEQ multiplex PCR; TCRdb's copy has only in-frame clones and lacks some. The sample shows 150,000 to 200,000 clones, roughly 90% of them seen only once. This CDR3 contains 16 residues. The germline CDR1 and CDR2 sequences are MNHNY and SVGAGI (reference sequence). Trimming cost V 6 bases and J 5 bases, with 20 bases left between them. The sequence was collected from a man between 50 and 59 years old with acute or convalescent COVID-19. The sequenced sample was peripheral blood. The J gene is TRBJ2-1, the V gene TRBV6-6, with D tentatively TRBD1 (6 bases). CDR3 sequence: CASSEQGMRGDNEQFF. The CDR3 bases are TGTGCCAGCAGCGAACAGGGAATGCGAGGTGACAATGAGCAGTTCTTC.